The clone carrying this T cell receptor (beta chain) was picked up many times. This entry belongs to a study of regulatory T cells in long-lasting Graves disease. Arm-PCR of CDR3 regions with iRepertoire HTBI primers generated TCR beta libraries. TCRdb recomputed calls from the multiplex PCR reads with MiXCR, one row per CDR3 protein. The table lists roughly 400,000 distinct CDR3 sequences, roughly 15% of them singletons. The V segment lost 4 bases and the J segment 8 bases; nucleotides outside the gene matches: 8. Germline V gene data show CDR1 as LGHDT and CDR2 as YNNKEL (reference sequence). This CDR3 spans 16 amino acids. Time point indicated: newly diagnosed GD, antithyroid drugs for less than 3 months. TCR sequences were obtained from RNA taken from PBMCs. Another study also made use of these data, one on T cells in Graves' hyperthyroidism and ophthalmopathy.

The chain has TRBV3-1 and TRBJ2-1, with 13 bases lining up with TRBD2. The clonotype comes from a woman under 30 with Graves disease. The starting material was peripheral blood mononuclear cells (PBMCs), obtained at new diagnosis, from a patient treated with antithyroid drugs. The CDR3: CASSPLLAGGPDEQFF. CDR3 bases: TGTGCCAGCAGCCCTCTACTAGCGGGAGGGCCGGATGAGCAGTTCTTC.